One and the same sample provided the 3 T cell receptor beta chains below, sequenced in a study of blood T cell repertoires in COVID-19. Libraries were prepared by immunoSEQ multiplex PCR; TCRdb keeps only in-frame clonotypes and omits some of them. This table holds 100,000 to 150,000 clones, roughly four fifths found once. Input material: peripheral blood. Receptor source: a man under 40 with COVID-19, enrolled during active disease.

The gene calls are TRBV11-2 and TRBJ1-1; TRBD1 might be the D (6 bases). Germline CDR1 SGHAT, CDR2 FQNNGV. Trimming stripped 3 bases from V and 7 bases from J, with 18 bases between. The CDR3 contains 15 residues. In DNA form, the CDR3 reads TGTGCCAGCAGCTTCCCCAATCAGGGAGGGGGTGAAGCTTTCTTT. Its protein product is CASSFPNQGGGEAFF.

The rearrangement joins TRBV5-5 to TRBJ1-2; 11 positions match TRBD1. From germline, CDR1 is SGHKS and CDR2 YYEKEE (reference sequence). CDR3 size: 15 residues. After removal of 2 bases from V and 4 bases from J, the junction contained 4 bases not matched to a gene. The chain's CDR3 is CASSFAGTGGYGYTF. The CDR3 nucleotides read TGTGCCAGCAGCTTTGCCGGGACAGGGGGCTATGGCTACACCTTC.

This clone was counted once. J is TRBJ2-3 and V is TRBV4-3; 7 bases align to TRBD1. Germline values: CDR1 LGHNA, CDR2 YSLEER. The CDR3 is made up of 16 amino acids. The trim removed 4 bases at V and 2 bases at J, leaving 9 bases unmatched. CDR3 region: CASSLGDSRTTDTQYF. The DNA for the CDR3 is TGCGCCAGCAGCCTCGGGGACAGTCGGACCACAGATACGCAGTATTTT.